The T cell receptor beta chain under discussion was sequenced for a study of blood T cell repertoires in COVID-19. The authors' processing: Estimation of nucleated cell counts relied on the amplification of reference gene primers. Data came from immunoSEQ multiplex PCR; TCRdb stores just in-frame clones and leaves some out. Clone size and the V and J calls come from that table; the DNA yielded D and trimming. The sample records more than 200,000 clones, approximately 86% being singletons. V was clipped by 10 bases and J by 2 bases; unmatched bases: 7. The CDR3 length is 15 residues. CDR1 is LNHDA and CDR2 is SQIVND in the germline V gene (reference sequence). There are a few counts of this clone.

Sequencing was performed on peripheral blood. The chain couples TRBV19 to TRBJ2-3; TRBD2 matches at 12 bases. The sequence was collected from a woman between 45 and 65 years old with COVID-19, enrolled during active disease. The CDR3: CATRLAGDDTDTQYF. DNA of the CDR3: TGTGCCACCAGACTAGCGGGGGACGACACAGATACGCAGTATTTT.